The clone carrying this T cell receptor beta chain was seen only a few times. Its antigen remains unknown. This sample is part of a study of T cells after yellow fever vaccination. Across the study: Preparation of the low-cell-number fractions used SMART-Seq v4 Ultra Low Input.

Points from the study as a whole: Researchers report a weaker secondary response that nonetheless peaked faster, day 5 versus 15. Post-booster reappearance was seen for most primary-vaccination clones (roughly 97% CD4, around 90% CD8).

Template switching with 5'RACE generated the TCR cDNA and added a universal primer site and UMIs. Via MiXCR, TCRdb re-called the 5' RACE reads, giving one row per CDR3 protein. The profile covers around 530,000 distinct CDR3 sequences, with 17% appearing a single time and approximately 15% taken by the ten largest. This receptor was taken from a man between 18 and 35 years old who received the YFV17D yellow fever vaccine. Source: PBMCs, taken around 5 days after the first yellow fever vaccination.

In DNA, the CDR3 is TGTGCCAGCAGCCCCGACAGGGGGCGGAACATGAACACTGAAGCTTTCTTT. Residues: CASSPDRGRNMNTEAFF. J is TRBJ1-1 and V is TRBV7-9, with TRBD1 matching over 10 bases. Germline loops: CDR1 SEHNR, CDR2 FQNEAQ (reference sequence). V shed 5 bases and J 0 bases; nucleotides not matched to a gene: 9. This CDR3 contains 17 residues.